This note documents a single TCR beta chain sequence. Categorization into cohorts depended on clinical history that participants reported. The CDR3 sequence is 13 residues long. Germline trimming cut 5 bases from V and 7 bases from J; bases unmatched to any gene: 8. Per the germline V gene, CDR1 is SGHTA and CDR2 is FQGTGA. These data belong to a study of blood T cell repertoires in COVID-19. Background on the study: Specimens from acute and convalescent COVID-19 originated in the United States, Italy and Spain. T cells, B-cell-depleted T cells, or PBMCs provided the cDNA or gDNA that served as material.

Source study methods: From reference gene primer amplification, estimates of nucleated cell counts were derived. Some clones are missing from TCRdb's copy, which holds only in-frame ones; the method was immunoSEQ multiplex PCR. V, J and clone size are taken as reported in that table, and D and trimming were inferred from the DNA itself. The table lists under 300,000 clones, around 84% of them singletons. The sequenced material came from PBMCs or T cells enriched from blood (not recorded which). V is TRBV7-3 and J is TRBJ2-7, with 7 bases aligning to TRBD2. This sequence originates from a woman aged 50 to 60 who had been exposed to COVID-19. Written as DNA, the CDR3 is TGTGCCAGCAGCACGACCGGGACTACAGAGCAGTACTTC. This encodes CASSTTGTTEQYF.